This T cell receptor (beta chain) was recorded in a study of vaccination effects on CD4 cells after COVID-19. Study-wide points: Infection- and vaccine-induced clones contracted markedly late after vaccination. In vaccinees who were healthy, merely 1 out of 255 vaccine-induced clones cross-reacted with common cold coronaviruses.

Before sequencing, viral peptide pools were used by the ViraFEST assay to expand antigen-specific CD4+ T cells. Once cultured for 10 to 11 days, the cells underwent separation to obtain CD4+ T cells. Prior SARS-CoV-2 infection was absent in the vaccine recipients, as shown by negative nucleocapsid antibodies. IL-2 medium was substituted for half the medium on days 3 and 7. Clones were read by immunoSEQ multiplex PCR, and TCRdb kept only the in-frame ones, dropping some. The repertoire consists of about 79,000 clones, with around four fifths occurring once and the leading ten covering about 1.7%. V dropped 2 bases and J dropped 4 bases, with 8 bases sitting between them. The CDR3 is 13 amino acids. The germline V gene has CDR1 MGHRA and CDR2 YSYEKL. This clone was seen a handful of times. What it binds is not known.

The rearrangement links TRBV4-1 to TRBJ1-2, with D tentatively TRBD1 (5 bases). Sequences were derived from CD4+ T cells from PBMCs cultured with HCoV-229E spike peptides, sampled before COVID-19 vaccination. This receptor was identified in a human donor who received a COVID-19 vaccine. CDR3 in DNA: TGCGCCAGCAGCCAAACAGGTACCTATGGCTACACCTTC. Translated, it gives CASSQTGTYGYTF.